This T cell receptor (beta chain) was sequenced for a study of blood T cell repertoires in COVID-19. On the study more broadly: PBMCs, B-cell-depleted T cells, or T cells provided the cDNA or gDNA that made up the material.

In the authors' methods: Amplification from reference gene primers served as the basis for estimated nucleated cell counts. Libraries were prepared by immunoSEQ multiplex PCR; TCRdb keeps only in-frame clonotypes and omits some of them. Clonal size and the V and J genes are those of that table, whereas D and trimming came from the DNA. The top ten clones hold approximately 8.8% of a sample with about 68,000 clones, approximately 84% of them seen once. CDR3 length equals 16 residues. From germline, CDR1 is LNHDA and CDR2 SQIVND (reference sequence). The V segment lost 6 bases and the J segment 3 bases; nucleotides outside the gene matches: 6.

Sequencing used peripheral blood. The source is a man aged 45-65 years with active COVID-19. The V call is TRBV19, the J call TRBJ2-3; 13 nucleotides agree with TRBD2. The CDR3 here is CASSHWTSGGTDTQYF. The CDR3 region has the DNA TGTGCCAGTAGCCACTGGACTAGCGGGGGAACAGATACGCAGTATTTT.